These T cell receptor beta chains were read from a single sample in a study of T-cell memory formation after mild COVID-19. Each CDR3 protein is one row after TCRdb ran MiXCR on the 5' RACE reads. The sample includes around 130,000 distinct CDR3 sequences, about 14% of them seen just once. Sequencing was done on a sample of PBMCs or a T cell subset sorted from them (not recorded which). These receptors came from an adult woman who had mild COVID-19 (a few samples of this study predate the infection). Cell type and time point are not known. The CDR3 runs from the conserved cysteine through the conserved F or W. The D gene is left open where the match is weak. Not all rows give a size; the values are once, few, many and, for expanded clones, a class.

D	J	size	V	DNA	CDR3
-	TRBJ2-7	-	TRBV24-1	TGTGCCATTGCCCCACCGGGACGGATCTACGAGCAGTACTTC	CAIAPPGRIYEQYF
TRBD1	TRBJ2-7	few	TRBV11-2	TGTGCCAGCAGCTCACTCCTCGGGACAGCCTACGAGCAGTACTTC	CASSSLLGTAYEQYF
-	TRBJ2-3	-	TRBV30	TGTGCCTGGAGTGAAACCGGGATCACAGATACGCAGTATTTT	CAWSETGITDTQYF
-	TRBJ2-1	few	TRBV7-8	TGTGCCAGCAGCTTAGCTGGGGGAGCTGAGCAGTTCTTC	CASSLAGGAEQFF
-	TRBJ2-1	few	TRBV4-1	TGCGCCAGCAGCCAAGATTCAGGGAATGAGCAGTTCTTC	CASSQDSGNEQFF
TRBD1	TRBJ1-2	-	TRBV6-6	TGTGCCAGCAGTACCCCGGGACAGGGGAACTATGGCTACACCTTC	CASSTPGQGNYGYTF
-	TRBJ2-3	few	TRBV6-2/TRBV6-3	TGTGCCAGCAGTTATGCGGGACCAGATACGCAGTATTTT	CASSYAGPDTQYF
-	TRBJ2-1	few	TRBV5-1	TGCGCCAGCACCTTTATGGCGACAGGTGACAACGTAGGCAATGAGCAGTTCTTC	CASTFMATGDNVGNEQFF
TRBD2	TRBJ2-7	-	TRBV11-1	TGTGCCAGCAGCATTCTATCGGGACTAGGAGTCCCCTACGAGCAGTACTTC	CASSILSGLGVPYEQYF
TRBD1	TRBJ2-5	few	TRBV19	TGTGCCAGTAGTACATGGACAGGGGTAGGAGAGACCCAGTACTTC	CASSTWTGVGETQYF
-	TRBJ2-6	few	TRBV11-3	TGTGCCAGCAGCTTAATCTCCTCTGGGGCCAACGTCCTGACTTTC	CASSLISSGANVLTF
-	TRBJ1-1	-	TRBV5-8	TGTGCCAGCAGCCTCCTCGGGCTGAACACTGAAGCTTTCTTT	CASSLLGLNTEAFF
-	TRBJ1-2	-	TRBV6-5	TGTGCCAGCAGTTACGTCGGGAACTATGGCTACACCTTC	CASSYVGNYGYTF
-	TRBJ2-7	few	TRBV2	TGTGCCAGCAGTGGCGGGACAGCCGTCTCCCACGAGCAGTACTTC	CASSGGTAVSHEQYF
-	TRBJ1-1	-	TRBV7-2	TGTGCCTCCAGGGACGGGAAACTGAACACTGAAGCTTTCTTT	CASRDGKLNTEAFF
-	TRBJ2-7	few	TRBV7-6	TGTGCCAGCAGCTTAGATCCAAACTCCTACGAGCAGTACTTC	CASSLDPNSYEQYF
-	TRBJ2-7	-	TRBV4-1	TGCGCCAGCAGCCAAGGACTCAGCCTGGGCTACGAGCAGTACTTC	CASSQGLSLGYEQYF
-	TRBJ2-4	few	TRBV7-9	TGTGCCAGCAGCTTATATCAGGGATCAGCCAAAAACATTCAGTACTTC	CASSLYQGSAKNIQYF
-	TRBJ2-1	once	TRBV12-3/TRBV12-4	TGTGCCAGCAGTTTTACGTCGGGTGAGCAGTTCTTC	CASSFTSGEQFF
TRBD1	TRBJ1-2	-	TRBV7-9	TGTGCCAGCAGCTTAGCCGACAGGGGGAGCTACACCTTC	CASSLADRGSYTF